Ten or more counts support the clone carrying this T cell receptor (beta chain). Its specificity is unknown. A TCRbeta library incorporating unique molecular identifiers was prepared. TCRdb reprocessed the PCR reads with MiXCR, giving one entry per CDR3 protein. The repertoire consists of about 260,000 distinct CDR3 sequences, with around 8% occurring once and the leading ten covering 6.3%. CDR3 length: 14 residues. Germline CDR1 LGHNA, CDR2 YSLEER. The V segment lost 1 base and the J segment 7 bases; nucleotides outside the gene matches: 3. The data are from a study of T-cell reconstitution after alpha-beta-depleted transplantation in children. Overall study results and limits: Some patients owed their high day-60 TCRbeta diversity to surviving recipient T cells and thymic progenitors. T cells produced anew were the main source of T-cell counts and diversity one year after transplant. The study reportedly traced alpha-beta T cells about two months after transplant to several hundred expanded graft clones.

This clonotype was obtained from a male patient younger than 18 who had a stem cell transplant for acute lymphoblastic leukemia, so the T cells may come from the graft donor. V is TRBV4-3 and J is TRBJ1-4; 7 nucleotides line up with TRBD1. This material consisted of PBMCs, mostly from graft donor cells, taken 180 days after TCRalphabeta/CD19-depleted stem cell transplant. CDR3 sequence (DNA): TGCGCCAGCAGCCAAGCAGACAGGGTTGAAAAACTGTTTTTT. Protein product: CASSQADRVEKLFF.